A single sample is the source of the 10 T cell receptor beta chains below, sequenced in a study of PD-1 blockade in classical Hodgkin lymphoma. Data came from immunoSEQ multiplex PCR; TCRdb stores just in-frame clones and leaves some out. The sample carries about 150,000 clones, under 85% recorded once. There was relapse after autologous stem cell transplantation in every patient, and there was variation in brentuximab vedotin exposure. This material consisted of peripheral blood mononuclear cells (PBMCs), taken before the second cycle of nivolumab. The origin of the receptors is a human donor with classical Hodgkin lymphoma.

The chain couples TRBV27 to TRBJ2-3; D is ambiguous. Trimming shortened V by 6 bases and J by 4 bases, and 17 bases separated the two germline ends. This CDR3 spans 15 amino acids. The germline gives CDR1 MNHEY, CDR2 SMNVEV (reference sequence). CDR3 coding DNA: TGTGCCAGCAGCCACATAAGGGTGGGCTCAGATACGCAGTATTTT. It codes for CASSHIRVGSDTQYF.

The chain couples TRBV2 to TRBJ2-3; TRBD2 agrees at 13 bases. CDR3 length equals 17 residues. Germline V lookup: CDR1 SNHLY, CDR2 FYNNEI. V was pared by 6 bases and J by 5 bases, with 11 bases of the junction left unmatched. Written as DNA, the CDR3 is TGTGCCAGCAGCCGAACCGGGACTAGCGGGATCCAAGATACGCAGTATTTT. Residues: CASSRTGTSGIQDTQYF.

J is TRBJ2-7 and V is TRBV2, with D tentatively TRBD1 (6 bases). Trimming pared 4 bases from V and 5 bases from J, leaving 15 bases between. Germline CDR1 reads SNHLY; CDR2 reads FYNNEI. CDR3 length: 14 amino acids. The CDR3 DNA reads TGTGCCAGCAGTGGTCAGGGGCCAGGCGACGAGCAGTACTTC. Its translation is CASSGQGPGDEQYF.

This clone was seen just once. This rearrangement joins TRBV19 to TRBJ1-5, with D perhaps TRBD1 (5 bases). Germline CDR1 reads LNHDA; CDR2 reads SQIVND (reference sequence). Trimming pared 10 bases from V and 5 bases from J, leaving 15 bases between. This CDR3 contains 13 residues. CDR3 nucleotides: TGTGCCACACCCAGGGTAGGGGATCAGCCCCAGCATTTT. Its protein product is CATPRVGDQPQHF.

This clone showed up just once. This sequence joins TRBV28 and TRBJ2-7; TRBD2 is a possible D gene (6 bases). The V end lost 7 bases, the J end lost 5 bases, and 15 bases lay between the germline ends. The germline V gene has CDR1 MDHEN and CDR2 SYDVKM. The CDR3 extends over 13 amino acids. The CDR3 spells CASIGREANEQYF. The CDR3 DNA is TGTGCCAGCATTGGAAGGGAGGCCAACGAGCAGTACTTC.

This clone occurred once. The V call is TRBV10-3, the J call TRBJ2-7, with a tentative D call TRBD1 (6 bases). The V end lost 8 bases, the J end lost 3 bases, and 11 bases lay between the germline ends. Germline V gene lookup returns CDR1 ENHRY and CDR2 SYGVKD. This CDR3 is built from 12 residues. The CDR3 reads CAIRDTNYEQYF. DNA for the CDR3: TGTGCCATCCGGGACACTAACTACGAGCAGTACTTC.

The rearrangement uses TRBV6-5 and TRBJ2-7; 10 positions match TRBD1. CDR3 length: 15 residues. Looked up from germline, CDR1 is MNHEY and CDR2 is SVGAGI. Trimming cost V 6 bases and J 5 bases; bases outside gene matches: 10. CDR3 in amino acids: CASSLNRDRGNEQYF. The CDR3 DNA reads TGTGCCAGCAGCCTGAACCGGGACAGGGGTAACGAGCAGTACTTC.

The gene calls are TRBV7-3 and TRBJ2-6; D ambiguous. Trimming removed 6 bases at V and 3 bases at J, with 6 bases between. The CDR3 length is 13 residues. Germline CDR1 reads SGHTA; CDR2 reads FQGTGA. The CDR3 bases are TGTGCCAGCAGTTTCTTTGGGGCCAACGTCCTGACTTTC. Translation gives CASSFFGANVLTF.

With regard to this clone: Other DNA variants within this sample encode the same CDR3. CDR3 nucleotide sequence: TGTGCCAGCAGTTTAGATTTGAACACTGAAGCTTTCTTT. It specifies CASSLDLNTEAFF. The chain recombines TRBV5-5 with TRBJ1-1; D gene unclear. V lost 5 bases and J 0 bases, leaving 8 bases between the germline ends. CDR3 length equals 13 residues. Per the germline V gene, CDR1 is SGHKS and CDR2 is YYEKEE (reference sequence).

This clone was picked up a small number of times. The chain is built from TRBV7-8 and TRBJ2-7; perhaps TRBD1 as D (6 bases). V lost 4 bases, J lost 2 bases, and 12 bases lay in between. Germline values: CDR1 SGHVS, CDR2 FQNEAQ. The CDR3 totals 14 residues. CDR3: CASSSRGMTYEQYF. Here the CDR3 DNA reads TGTGCCAGCAGCTCCAGGGGAATGACCTACGAGCAGTACTTC. The full variable domain, in which reference TRBV7-8 and TRBJ2-7 provide the parts outside the CDR3, is GAGVSQSPRYKVAKRGQDVALRCDPISGHVSLFWYQQALGQGPEFLTYFQNEAQLDKSGLPSDRFFAERPEGSVSTLKIQRTQQEDSAVYLCASSSRGMTYEQYFGPGTRLTVT.